This TCR beta chain was identified during a study of blood T cell repertoires in COVID-19. Study-wide context: The United States, Italy and Spain were the sources of the acute and convalescent COVID-19 samples. T cells, B-cell-depleted T cells, or PBMCs provided the cDNA or gDNA that served as material.

The CDR3 is made up of 17 amino acids. Germline V CDR1 and CDR2: MGHRA, YSYEKL. Unmatched junction bases numbered 8, after V lost 3 bases and J lost 1 base. Assay: immunoSEQ multiplex PCR; the TCRdb copy retains only in-frame clones and omits some. The sample yields about 140,000 clones, about four fifths seen once. Ages ranged from about 18 to 100 years, with residence in 24 US areas. Sequences were obtained from PBMCs or T cells enriched from blood (not recorded which). The chain links TRBV4-1 to TRBJ2-4; TRBD2 matches 8 bases. The receptor comes from a woman under 30 who had been exposed to COVID-19. Here the CDR3 reads CASSHILAGSAKNIQYF. CDR3 nucleotide sequence: TGCGCCAGCAGCCACATTTTAGCGGGATCTGCCAAAAACATTCAGTACTTC.